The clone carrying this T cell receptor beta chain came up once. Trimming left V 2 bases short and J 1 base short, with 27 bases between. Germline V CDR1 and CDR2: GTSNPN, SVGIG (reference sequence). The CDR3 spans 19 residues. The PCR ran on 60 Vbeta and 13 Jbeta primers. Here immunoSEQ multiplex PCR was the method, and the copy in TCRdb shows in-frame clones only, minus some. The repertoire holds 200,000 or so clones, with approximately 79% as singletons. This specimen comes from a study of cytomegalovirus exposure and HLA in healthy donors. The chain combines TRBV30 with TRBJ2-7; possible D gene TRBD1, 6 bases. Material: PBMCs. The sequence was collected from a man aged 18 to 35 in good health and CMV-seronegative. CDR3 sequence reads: CAWSPRWGQENLLSYEQYF. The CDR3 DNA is TGTGCCTGGAGTCCCCGGTGGGGACAAGAAAACCTTTTATCCTACGAGCAGTACTTC.